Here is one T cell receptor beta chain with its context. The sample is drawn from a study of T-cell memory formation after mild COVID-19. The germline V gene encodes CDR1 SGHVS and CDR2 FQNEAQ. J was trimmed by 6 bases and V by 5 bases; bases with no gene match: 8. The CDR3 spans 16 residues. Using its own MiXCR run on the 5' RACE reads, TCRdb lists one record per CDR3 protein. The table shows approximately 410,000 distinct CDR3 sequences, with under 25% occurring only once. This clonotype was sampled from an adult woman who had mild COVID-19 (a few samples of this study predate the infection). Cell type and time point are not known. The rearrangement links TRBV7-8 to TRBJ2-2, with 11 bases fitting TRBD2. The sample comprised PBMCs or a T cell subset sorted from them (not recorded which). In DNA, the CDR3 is TGTGCCAGCAGCCATACTAGCGGGGGCGCGGCCGGGGAGCTGTTTTTT. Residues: CASSHTSGGAAGELFF.